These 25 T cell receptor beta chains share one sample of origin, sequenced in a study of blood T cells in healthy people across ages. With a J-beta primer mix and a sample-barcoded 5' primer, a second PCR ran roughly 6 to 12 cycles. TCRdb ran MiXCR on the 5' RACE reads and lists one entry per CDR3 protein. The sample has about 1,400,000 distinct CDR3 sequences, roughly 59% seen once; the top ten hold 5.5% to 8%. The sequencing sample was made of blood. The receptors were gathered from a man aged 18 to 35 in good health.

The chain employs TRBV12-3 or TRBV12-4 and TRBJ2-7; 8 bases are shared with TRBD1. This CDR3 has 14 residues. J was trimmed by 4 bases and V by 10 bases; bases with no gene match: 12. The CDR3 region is CANLPLTGGYEQYF. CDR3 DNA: TGTGCCAACCTACCCCTTACAGGGGGTTACGAGCAGTACTTC.

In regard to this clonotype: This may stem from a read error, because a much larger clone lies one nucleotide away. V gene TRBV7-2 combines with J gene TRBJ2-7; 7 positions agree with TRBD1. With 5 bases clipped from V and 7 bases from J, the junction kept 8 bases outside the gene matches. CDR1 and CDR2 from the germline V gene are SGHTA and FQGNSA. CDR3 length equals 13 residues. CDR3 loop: CASSARQGNEQYF. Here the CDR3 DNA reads TGTGCCAGCAGCGCCCGACAGGGTAATGAGCAGTACTTC.

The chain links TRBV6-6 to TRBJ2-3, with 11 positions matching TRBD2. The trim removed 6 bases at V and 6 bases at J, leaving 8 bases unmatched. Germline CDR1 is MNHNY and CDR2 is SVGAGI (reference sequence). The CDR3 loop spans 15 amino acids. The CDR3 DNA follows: TGTGCCAGCAGAGATAGCGGGGGGGCCCCGGATACGCAGTATTTT. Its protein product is CASRDSGGAPDTQYF.

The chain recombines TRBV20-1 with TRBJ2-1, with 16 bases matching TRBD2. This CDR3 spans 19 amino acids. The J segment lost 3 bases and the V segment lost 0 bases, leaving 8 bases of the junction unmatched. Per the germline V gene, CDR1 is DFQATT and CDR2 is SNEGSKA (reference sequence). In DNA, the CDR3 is TGCAGTGCTAGAGACCTGGGACTAGCGGGGGGGTTAAACTACAATGAGCAGTTCTTC. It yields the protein CSARDLGLAGGLNYNEQFF.

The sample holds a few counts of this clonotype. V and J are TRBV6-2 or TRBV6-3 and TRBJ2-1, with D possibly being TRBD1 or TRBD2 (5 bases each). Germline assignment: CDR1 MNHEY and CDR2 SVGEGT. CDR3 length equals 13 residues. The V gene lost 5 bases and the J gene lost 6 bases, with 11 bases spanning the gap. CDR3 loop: CASSGGFGNEQFF. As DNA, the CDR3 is TGTGCCAGCAGTGGGGGATTTGGCAATGAGCAGTTCTTC.

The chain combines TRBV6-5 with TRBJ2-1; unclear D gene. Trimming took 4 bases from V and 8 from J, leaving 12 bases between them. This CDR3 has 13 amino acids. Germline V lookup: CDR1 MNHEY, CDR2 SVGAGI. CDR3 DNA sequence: TGTGCCAGCAGTTCACCCTTAAGCGATGAGCAGTTCTTC. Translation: CASSSPLSDEQFF.

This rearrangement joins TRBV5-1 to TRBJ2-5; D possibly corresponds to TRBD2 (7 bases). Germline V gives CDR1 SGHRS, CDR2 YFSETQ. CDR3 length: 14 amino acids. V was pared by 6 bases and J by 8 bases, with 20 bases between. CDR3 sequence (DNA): TGCGCCAGCAAACTTTTCGGGGGGCCGGAAACCCAGTACTTC. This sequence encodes CASKLFGGPETQYF.

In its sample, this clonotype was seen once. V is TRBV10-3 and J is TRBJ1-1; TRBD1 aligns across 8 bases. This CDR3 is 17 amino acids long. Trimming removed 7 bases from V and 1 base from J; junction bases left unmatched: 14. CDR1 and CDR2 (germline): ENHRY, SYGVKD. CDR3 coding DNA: TGTGCCATCACCGAGGCCCCTGGACAGGGATCGAACACTGAAGCTTTCTTT. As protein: CAITEAPGQGSNTEAFF.

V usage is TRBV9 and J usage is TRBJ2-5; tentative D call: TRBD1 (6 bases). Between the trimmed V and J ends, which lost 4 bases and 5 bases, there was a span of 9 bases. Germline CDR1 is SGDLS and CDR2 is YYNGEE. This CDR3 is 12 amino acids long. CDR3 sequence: CASSKTGETQYF. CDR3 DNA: TGTGCCAGCAGCAAAACAGGGGAGACCCAGTACTTC.

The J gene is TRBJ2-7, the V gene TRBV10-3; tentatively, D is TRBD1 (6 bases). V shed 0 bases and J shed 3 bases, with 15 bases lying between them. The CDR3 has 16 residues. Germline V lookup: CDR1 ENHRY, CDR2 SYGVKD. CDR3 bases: TGTGCCATCAGTGAGTCATTAGACAGGCAACACTACGAGCAGTACTTC. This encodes CAISESLDRQHYEQYF.

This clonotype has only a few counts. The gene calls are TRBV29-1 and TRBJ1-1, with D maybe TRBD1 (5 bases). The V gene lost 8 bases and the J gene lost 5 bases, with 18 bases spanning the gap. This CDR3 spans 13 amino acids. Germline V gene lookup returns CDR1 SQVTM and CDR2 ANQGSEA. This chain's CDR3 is CSSVRVGDTEAFF. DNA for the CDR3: TGCAGCTCAGTGAGGGTAGGGGATACTGAAGCTTTCTTT. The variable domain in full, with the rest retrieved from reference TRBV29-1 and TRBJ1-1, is SAVISQKPSRDICQRGTSLTIQCQVDSQVTMMFWYRQQPGQSLTLIATANQGSEATYESGFVIDKFPISRPNLTFSTLTVSNMSPEDSSIYLCSSVRVGDTEAFFGQGTRLTVV.

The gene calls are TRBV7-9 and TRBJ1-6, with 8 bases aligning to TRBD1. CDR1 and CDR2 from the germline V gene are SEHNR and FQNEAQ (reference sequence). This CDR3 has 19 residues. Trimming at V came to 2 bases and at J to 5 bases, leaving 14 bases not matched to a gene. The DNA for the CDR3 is TGTGCCAGCAGCTTAAAGAAAGCAGGGGGCACGGGTCATAATTCACCCCTCCACTTT. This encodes CASSLKKAGGTGHNSPLHF. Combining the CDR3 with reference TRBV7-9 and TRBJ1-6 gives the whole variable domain DTGVSQNPRHKITKRGQNVTFRCDPISEHNRLYWYRQTLGQGPEFLTYFQNEAQLEKSRLLSDRFSAERPKGSFSTLEIQRTEQGDSAMYLCASSLKKAGGTGHNSPLHFGNGTRLTVT.

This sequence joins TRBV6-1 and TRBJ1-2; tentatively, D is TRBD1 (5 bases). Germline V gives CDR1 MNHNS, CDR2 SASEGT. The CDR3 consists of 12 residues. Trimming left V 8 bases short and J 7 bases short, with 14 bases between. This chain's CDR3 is CASGDFGGGYTF. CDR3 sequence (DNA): TGTGCCAGCGGGGACTTCGGAGGTGGCTACACCTTC.

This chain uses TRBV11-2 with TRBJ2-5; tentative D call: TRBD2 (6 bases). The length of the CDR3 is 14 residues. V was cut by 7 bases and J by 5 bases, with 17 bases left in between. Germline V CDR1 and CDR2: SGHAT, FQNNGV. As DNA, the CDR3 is TGTGCCAGCAAAAACTCGGGACGGGGGGAGACCCAGTACTTC. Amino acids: CASKNSGRGETQYF.

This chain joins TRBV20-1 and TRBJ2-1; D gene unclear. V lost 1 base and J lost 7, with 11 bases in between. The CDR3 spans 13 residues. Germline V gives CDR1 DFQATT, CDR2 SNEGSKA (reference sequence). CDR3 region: CSARVSSPNEQFF. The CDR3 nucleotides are TGCAGTGCTAGAGTTTCCTCCCCTAATGAGCAGTTCTTC.

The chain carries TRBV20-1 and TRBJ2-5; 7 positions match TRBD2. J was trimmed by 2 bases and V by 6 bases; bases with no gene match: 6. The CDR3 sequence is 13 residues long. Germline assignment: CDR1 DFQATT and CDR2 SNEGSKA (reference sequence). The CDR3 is CSAERAGQETQYF. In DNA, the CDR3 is TGCAGTGCGGAACGAGCGGGACAAGAGACCCAGTACTTC.

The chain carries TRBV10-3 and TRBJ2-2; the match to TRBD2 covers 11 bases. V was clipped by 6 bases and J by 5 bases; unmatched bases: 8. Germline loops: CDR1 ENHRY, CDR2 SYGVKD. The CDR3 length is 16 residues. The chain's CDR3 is CAIRRTSGRGTGELFF. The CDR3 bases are TGTGCCATCAGAAGAACTAGCGGGAGAGGAACCGGGGAGCTGTTTTTT.

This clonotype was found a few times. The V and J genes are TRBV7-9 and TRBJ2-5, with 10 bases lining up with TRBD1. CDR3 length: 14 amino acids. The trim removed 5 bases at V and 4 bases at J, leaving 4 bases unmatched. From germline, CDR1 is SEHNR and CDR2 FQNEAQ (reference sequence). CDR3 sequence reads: CASSTRTGGETQYF. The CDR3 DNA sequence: TGTGCCAGCAGCACTCGGACAGGGGGAGAGACCCAGTACTTC.

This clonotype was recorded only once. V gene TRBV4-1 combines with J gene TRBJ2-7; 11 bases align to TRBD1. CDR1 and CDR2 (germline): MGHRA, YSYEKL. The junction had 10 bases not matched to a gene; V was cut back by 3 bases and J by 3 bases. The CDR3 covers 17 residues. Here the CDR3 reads CASSQDNAGTGGYEQYF. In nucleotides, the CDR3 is TGCGCCAGCAGCCAGGACAATGCGGGGACAGGGGGCTACGAGCAGTACTTC.

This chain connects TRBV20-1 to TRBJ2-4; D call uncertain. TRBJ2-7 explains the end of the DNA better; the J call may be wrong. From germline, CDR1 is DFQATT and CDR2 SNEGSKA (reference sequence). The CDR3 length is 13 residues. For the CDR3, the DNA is TGCAGTGCTAGAGATCGAAGCATCTACGAGCAGTACTTC. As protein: CSARDRSIYEQYF.

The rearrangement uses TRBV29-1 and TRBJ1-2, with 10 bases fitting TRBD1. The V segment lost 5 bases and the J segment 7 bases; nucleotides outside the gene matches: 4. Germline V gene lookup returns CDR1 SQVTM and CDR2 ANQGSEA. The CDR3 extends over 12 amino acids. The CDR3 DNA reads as TGCAGCGTTTTCGGGACAGGGGTTGGCTACACCTTC. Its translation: CSVFGTGVGYTF.

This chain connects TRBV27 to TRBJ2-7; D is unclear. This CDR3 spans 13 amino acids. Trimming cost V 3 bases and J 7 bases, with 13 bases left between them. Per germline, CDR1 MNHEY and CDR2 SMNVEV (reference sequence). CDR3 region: CASSFTDNSEQYF. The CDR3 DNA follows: TGTGCCAGCAGTTTCACCGATAACTCGGAGCAGTACTTC.

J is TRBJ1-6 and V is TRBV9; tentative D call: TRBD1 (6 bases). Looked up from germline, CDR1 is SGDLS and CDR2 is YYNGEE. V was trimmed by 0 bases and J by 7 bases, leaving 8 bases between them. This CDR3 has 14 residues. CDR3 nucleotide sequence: TGTGCCAGCAGCGTAGGGGGGCCCAATTCACCCCTCCACTTT. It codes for CASSVGGPNSPLHF.

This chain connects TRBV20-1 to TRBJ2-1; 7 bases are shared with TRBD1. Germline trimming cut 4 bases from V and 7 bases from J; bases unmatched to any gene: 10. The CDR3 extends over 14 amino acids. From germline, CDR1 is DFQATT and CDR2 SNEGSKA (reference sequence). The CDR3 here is CSANRGGDDNEQFF. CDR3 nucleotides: TGCAGTGCTAATAGAGGGGGCGACGATAATGAGCAGTTCTTC.

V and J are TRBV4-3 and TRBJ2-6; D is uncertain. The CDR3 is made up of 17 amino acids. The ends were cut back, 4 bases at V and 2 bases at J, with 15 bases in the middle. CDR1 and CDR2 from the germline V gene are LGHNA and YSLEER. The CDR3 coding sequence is TGCGCCAGCAGCCCTTCCCCCCTTGGGGCTGGGGCCAACGTCCTGACTTTC. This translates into CASSPSPLGAGANVLTF.